One sample yielded the 31 T cell receptor beta chains listed below, sequenced in a study of sequential checkpoint blockade in melanoma. As to treatment: randomized to nivolumab then ipilimumab (arm A) or the reverse (arm B). TCRdb keeps only in-frame clones here, not all; method: immunoSEQ multiplex PCR. The sample shows under 20,000 clones, around 70% of them seen only once. This material consisted of CD8+ T cells sorted from blood (inferred from file names), taken from a patient given nivolumab and ipilimumab in sequence. These receptors all come from a human donor with melanoma.

This clone was observed once. This chain links TRBV7-2 with TRBJ1-2, with TRBD1 matching 10 bases. CDR1 is SGHTA and CDR2 is FQGNSA in the germline V gene. V lost 5 bases to trimming and J lost 7 bases; unmatched junction nucleotides: 13. This CDR3 has 16 amino acids. The CDR3 loop is CASSDPGQGFLSGYTF. DNA of the CDR3: TGTGCCAGCAGCGACCCGGGACAGGGGTTTTTGAGTGGCTACACCTTC.

V usage is TRBV7-2 and J usage is TRBJ2-7, with D perhaps matching TRBD1 (5 bases). Germline CDR1 is SGHTA and CDR2 is FQGNSA. The CDR3 extends over 15 amino acids. Trimming left V 5 bases short and J 3 bases short, with 17 bases between. This CDR3 is CASSKLDSSVYEQYF. CDR3 coding DNA: TGTGCCAGCAGCAAATTAGACAGTTCGGTCTACGAGCAGTACTTC.

This CDR3 reads CSVGSEPNIQYF. Here the CDR3 DNA reads TGCAGCGTTGGCAGCGAACCGAACATTCAGTACTTC. This chain uses TRBV29-1 with TRBJ2-4; the D is unclear. The CDR3 loop spans 12 amino acids. The germline V and J ends were trimmed by 4 bases and 7 bases, with 11 bases remaining between them. Germline V gene data show CDR1 as SQVTM and CDR2 as ANQGSEA.

This clone was recorded a few times. This chain connects TRBV10-2 to TRBJ1-1, with no clear D. Germline lookup yields CDR1 WSHSY and CDR2 SAAADI. CDR3 length equals 13 residues. V was clipped by 1 base and J by 1 base, with 4 bases between them. This CDR3 reads CASSEFKNTEAFF. CDR3 nucleotide sequence: TGCGCCAGCAGTGAGTTTAAGAACACTGAAGCTTTCTTT.

The CDR3 coding sequence is TGTGCCAGCAGCTTATCGAGCGGGAGCCACAATGAGCAGTTCTTC. Protein: CASSLSSGSHNEQFF. The chain has TRBV5-6 and TRBJ2-1, with 8 nucleotides matching TRBD2. CDR3 size: 15 residues. V lost 2 bases to trimming and J lost 5 bases; unmatched junction nucleotides: 6. Germline loops: CDR1 SGHDT, CDR2 YYEEEE.

This clone has just a few counts. This chain links TRBV19 with TRBJ1-1; D unresolved. Per the germline V gene, CDR1 is LNHDA and CDR2 is SQIVND (reference sequence). This CDR3 spans 13 amino acids. Trimming shortened V by 6 bases and J by 0 bases, and 8 bases separated the two germline ends. The CDR3 loop is CASSWRMNTEAFF. The CDR3 DNA follows: TGTGCCAGTAGCTGGCGGATGAACACTGAAGCTTTCTTT.

This clone has more than one count but fewer than ten. The chain joins TRBV9 to TRBJ2-2, with TRBD2 identical over 11 bases. The length of the CDR3 is 17 residues. The germline gives CDR1 SGDLS, CDR2 YYNGEE. With V trimmed by 0 bases and J by 2 bases, 3 bases remained unmatched. The CDR3 spells CASSVATSGSNTGELFF. CDR3 in DNA: TGTGCCAGCAGCGTAGCTACTAGCGGGAGCAACACCGGGGAGCTGTTTTTT.

The chain has TRBV7-9 and TRBJ2-1; D gene uncertain. Germline V gives CDR1 SEHNR, CDR2 FQNEAQ (reference sequence). The CDR3 runs to 14 residues. V gave up 5 bases and J gave up 0 bases, with 8 bases separating them. CDR3 sequence reads: CASSPKSSYNEQFF. In DNA form, the CDR3 reads TGTGCCAGCAGCCCTAAAAGCTCCTACAATGAGCAGTTCTTC.

The CDR3 loop reads CASSLTSPWGEYGYTF. CDR3 nucleotides: TGTGCCAGCAGCCTAACGTCTCCGTGGGGAGAATATGGCTACACCTTC. This rearrangement joins TRBV27 to TRBJ1-2, with D uncertain. The germline gives CDR1 MNHEY, CDR2 SMNVEV (reference sequence). The CDR3 sequence is 16 residues long. The ends were cut back, 6 bases at V and 5 bases at J, with 22 bases in the middle.

This sequence joins TRBV7-7 and TRBJ2-1; TRBD2 matches 11 bases. The germline V gene has CDR1 SSHAT and CDR2 FNYEAQ (reference sequence). Germline trimming cut 5 bases from V and 7 bases from J; bases unmatched to any gene: 4. The CDR3 spans 14 residues. This chain's CDR3 is CASSAGTSGNEQFF. For the CDR3, the DNA is TGTGCCAGCAGCGCCGGGACTAGCGGTAATGAGCAGTTCTTC.

In this sample, this clone turned up a few times. The chain couples TRBV6-5 to TRBJ2-1; 13 nucleotides align to TRBD2. V gave up 6 bases and J gave up 7 bases; unmatched junction bases: 6. Per germline, CDR1 MNHEY and CDR2 SVGAGI. The CDR3 runs 15 residues. The CDR3 DNA sequence: TGTGCCAGCAGCGGACTAGCGGGGGAGAATAATGAGCAGTTCTTC. It codes for CASSGLAGENNEQFF.

In regard to this clone: The junction shows a germline mismatch at one end, possibly a read error. The chain couples TRBV6-4 to TRBJ1-2; D gene ambiguous. Germline values: CDR1 MRHNA, CDR2 SNTAGT. The CDR3 is 14 amino acids. In DNA form, the CDR3 reads TGCGCCAGCAGTGAGTCGTCTGACATATATGGCTACACCTTC. Protein: CASSESSDIYGYTF.

In its sample, this clone is medium-sized. The chain combines TRBV7-9 with TRBJ2-7, with D perhaps TRBD2 (6 bases). In germline, CDR1 is SEHNR, CDR2 FQNEAQ (reference sequence). This CDR3 spans 13 amino acids. Between the trimmed V and J ends, which lost 1 base and 5 bases, there was a span of 9 bases. CDR3 coding DNA: TGTGCCAGCAGCTTAGGACTAGGCGACGAGCAGTACTTC. It is translated as CASSLGLGDEQYF. The entire variable domain, with the rest obtained from reference TRBV7-9 and TRBJ2-7, is as follows: DTGVSQNPRHKITKRGQNVTFRCDPISEHNRLYWYRQTLGQGPEFLTYFQNEAQLEKSRLLSDRFSAERPKGSFSTLEIQRTEQGDSAMYLCASSLGLGDEQYFGPGTRLTVT.

V and J are TRBV25-1 and TRBJ1-4, with 7 nucleotides matching TRBD1. With V trimmed by 5 bases and J by 6 bases, 12 bases remained unmatched. Germline-derived CDR1 and CDR2 are MGHDK and SYGVNS. This CDR3 spans 16 amino acids. In DNA form, the CDR3 reads TGTGCCAGCAGTCATTCTCGACAGGGTTTATATGAAAAACTGTTTTTT. Its translation is CASSHSRQGLYEKLFF.

V usage is TRBV5-1 and J usage is TRBJ2-5; 9 bases map to TRBD2. CDR1 and CDR2 from the germline V gene are SGHRS and YFSETQ. The V gene end was trimmed by 0 bases and the J gene end by 2 bases; junction bases not matched to a gene: 2. CDR3 length equals 15 residues. The CDR3 here is CASSLVLAGQETQYF. CDR3 nucleotides: TGCGCCAGCAGCTTGGTGCTAGCGGGGCAAGAGACCCAGTACTTC.

V is TRBV30 and J is TRBJ2-5; D is undetermined. Trimming took off 3 bases at V and 2 bases at J, with 10 bases between the two ends. This CDR3 region has 13 residues. Germline CDR1 GTSNPN, CDR2 SVGIG (reference sequence). The CDR3 here is CAWRDTVQETQYF. The CDR3 DNA sequence: TGTGCCTGGAGAGACACGGTACAAGAGACCCAGTACTTC.

This clone has just one count. This chain joins TRBV27 and TRBJ1-5; D remains unclear. Trimming pared 5 bases from V and 4 bases from J, leaving 15 bases between. The CDR3 consists of 15 residues. CDR1 MNHEY and CDR2 SMNVEV come from the germline V gene (reference sequence). CDR3: CASSPETIGNQPQHF. In DNA form, the CDR3 reads TGTGCCAGCAGTCCGGAGACTATAGGGAATCAGCCCCAGCATTTT.

The V gene is TRBV6-4, the J gene TRBJ2-3; 11 nucleotides match TRBD1. The CDR3 length is 15 residues. V lost 2 bases and J lost 3; bases outside the gene matches: 1. CDR1 is MRHNA and CDR2 is SNTAGT in the germline V gene. The DNA of the CDR3 is TGTGCCAGCAGTGACGGACAGGGGGCAACAGATACGCAGTATTTT. This encodes CASSDGQGATDTQYF.

The chain recombines TRBV27 with TRBJ1-4; 7 nucleotides agree with TRBD1. This CDR3 spans 15 amino acids. CDR1 and CDR2 (germline): MNHEY, SMNVEV (reference sequence). V gave up 5 bases and J gave up 6 bases; unmatched junction bases: 9. The CDR3: CASSPLAGGHEKLFF. CDR3 in DNA: TGTGCCAGCAGTCCCCTGGCAGGGGGGCATGAAAAACTGTTTTTT.

The rearrangement links TRBV5-4 to TRBJ2-1; TRBD2 aligns across 11 bases. Trimming at V came to 0 bases and at J to 7 bases, leaving 0 bases not matched to a gene. The CDR3 loop spans 14 amino acids. Per germline, CDR1 SGHNT and CDR2 YYREEE (reference sequence). CDR3 nucleotides: TGTGCCAGCAGCTTGGGACTAGCGGGAAATGAGCAGTTCTTC. The encoded protein is CASSLGLAGNEQFF. Full variable domain (remainder filled in from reference TRBV5-4 and TRBJ2-1): ETGVTQSPTHLIKTRGQQVTLRCSSQSGHNTVSWYQQALGQGPQFIFQYYREEENGRGNFPPRFSGLQFPNYSSELNVNALELDDSALYLCASSLGLAGNEQFFGPGTRLTVL.

The rearrangement uses TRBV5-1 and TRBJ2-4; TRBD1 agrees at 9 bases. The CDR3 has 15 amino acids. V was pared by 4 bases and J by 2 bases, with 4 bases of the junction left unmatched. The germline gives CDR1 SGHRS, CDR2 YFSETQ. CDR3 sequence: CASSGTGGSKNIQYF. The CDR3 DNA follows: TGCGCCAGCAGCGGTACAGGGGGCTCCAAAAACATTCAGTACTTC.

The rearrangement uses TRBV7-9 and TRBJ2-1, with TRBD1 matching over 10 bases. CDR3 length: 16 residues. J was trimmed by 10 bases and V by 3 bases; bases with no gene match: 12. The germline V gene encodes CDR1 SEHNR and CDR2 FQNEAQ (reference sequence). CDR3 region: CASSFHDRQGAGEQFF. The CDR3 bases are TGTGCCAGCAGCTTCCACGATAGACAGGGGGCAGGCGAGCAGTTCTTC.

This clone was detected only a few times. This CDR3 is CASSDLAGMGNEQFF. CDR3 bases: TGTGCCAGCAGTGATCTAGCGGGAATGGGCAATGAGCAGTTCTTC. The chain recombines TRBV6-1 with TRBJ2-1; 9 bases match TRBD2. CDR3 length: 15 amino acids. Per germline, CDR1 MNHNS and CDR2 SASEGT. V was pared by 3 bases and J by 6 bases, with 6 bases of the junction left unmatched.

This clone has just a few counts. V usage is TRBV6-1 and J usage is TRBJ2-7, with TRBD1 matching 8 bases. The germline V gene encodes CDR1 MNHNS and CDR2 SASEGT. The CDR3 spans 15 residues. With V trimmed by 6 bases and J by 2 bases, 9 bases remained unmatched. The CDR3 sequence: CASSAEGTGAYEQYF. The CDR3 nucleotides read TGTGCCAGCAGCGCCGAAGGGACAGGAGCCTACGAGCAGTACTTC.

The rearrangement uses TRBV11-1 and TRBJ2-7; TRBD2 might be the D (5 bases). The V and J ends lost 7 bases and 1 base respectively, with 14 bases between them. CDR3 size: 14 residues. CDR1 SGHAT and CDR2 FQDESV come from the germline V gene (reference sequence). The CDR3 loop reads CASTPDPGSYEQYF. The CDR3 DNA reads as TGTGCCAGCACCCCGGACCCGGGATCCTACGAGCAGTACTTC.

The chain is built from TRBV5-3 and TRBJ2-3, with D possibly matching TRBD1 (5 bases). TRBV5-3 is placed among ORFs of uncertain function. The CDR3 spans 16 residues. With 1 base removed from V and 4 bases from J, the gap between germline ends came to 16 bases. CDR3 residues: CARSLFYRLLSDTQYF. Here the CDR3 DNA reads TGTGCCAGAAGCTTGTTTTACAGGTTATTATCAGATACGCAGTATTTT.

The chain uses TRBV27 and TRBJ2-5, with D perhaps TRBD2 (6 bases). The assigned J gene may be wrong: the sequence end matches TRBJ2-7 better. Germline CDR1 and CDR2: MNHEY and SMNVEV (reference sequence). The CDR3 sequence is 14 residues long. The CDR3 loop is CASTSGGSSYEQYF. Written as DNA, the CDR3 is TGTGCCAGCACCTCCGGGGGAAGCTCCTACGAGCAGTACTTC.

The chain combines TRBV7-2 with TRBJ2-7; D is uncertain. This CDR3 comprises 13 residues. CDR1 and CDR2 (germline): SGHTA, FQGNSA. V lost 5 bases and J 2 bases, leaving 10 bases between the germline ends. CDR3 DNA: TGTGCCAGCAGCCCGTCGTTAACCTACGAGCAGTACTTC. This encodes CASSPSLTYEQYF.

This rearrangement joins TRBV27 to TRBJ2-7, with 9 positions matching TRBD1. Germline CDR1 reads MNHEY; CDR2 reads SMNVEV (reference sequence). V was pared by 6 bases and J by 3 bases, with 9 bases of the junction left unmatched. This CDR3 is 15 amino acids long. The chain's CDR3 is CASRRQGESYYEQYF. DNA for the CDR3: TGTGCCAGCAGAAGACAGGGGGAGTCGTACTACGAGCAGTACTTC.

This rearrangement joins TRBV29-1 to TRBJ1-2; TRBD1 might be the D (6 bases). The CDR3 spans 13 residues. Germline values: CDR1 SQVTM, CDR2 ANQGSEA. Trimming removed 5 bases from V and 0 bases from J, with 10 bases in between. The CDR3 protein is CSVLTGTNYGYTF. For the CDR3, the DNA is TGCAGCGTTCTTACAGGGACTAACTATGGCTACACCTTC.

The chain is built from TRBV14 and TRBJ2-5; D not certain. CDR3 size: 13 residues. Germline V lookup: CDR1 SGHDN, CDR2 FVKESK. V was shortened by 4 bases and J by 0 bases, with 6 bases between the two germline ends. For the CDR3, the DNA is TGTGCCAGCAGCCCCGGGTACCAAGAGACCCAGTACTTC. Protein product: CASSPGYQETQYF.